This TCR beta chain comes out of a study of identical twins. Study findings and constraints: Out-of-frame alpha sequences shared by twins showed excess low generation probability. Monozygotic twins shared more out-of-frame TCR alpha than recombination models predicted. Cross-sectional statistics, not tracking of the same donors, supported the conclusions.

Template switching supplied a universal primer site; unique molecular identifiers were carried on the cDNA. In TCRdb, the 5' RACE reads were re-called with MiXCR into one record per CDR3 protein. The sample lists around 95,000 distinct CDR3 sequences, 5.5% to 7% occurring once. Germline lookup yields CDR1 DFQATT and CDR2 SNEGSKA (reference sequence). The CDR3 runs to 9 residues. Trimming removed 6 bases at V and 4 bases at J, with 3 bases between. This clonotype occurred many times. The antigen is not known. Input material: memory T cells sorted from blood. The clonotype comes from a woman in her 50s in good health. The gene calls are TRBV20-1 and TRBJ2-5; D unresolved. The CDR3 nucleotides read TGCAGTGCAGGAGAGACCCAGTACTTC. Its translation: CSAGETQYF.